A selection of T cell receptor beta chains follows, all from one sample in a study of T-cell reconstitution after alpha-beta-depleted transplantation in children. TCRdb passed the PCR reads through MiXCR, listing each CDR3 protein once. In the table there are about 200,000 distinct CDR3 sequences, under 8.5% of which are singletons. The sequences come from PBMCs, collected before TCRalphabeta/CD19-depleted stem cell transplant. The source of these receptors is a boy aged 2 to 9 with acute lymphoblastic leukemia, due to receive a stem cell transplant. Both conserved end residues are part of each CDR3. Fields, in order: D gene, J gene, CDR3 length, V gene, clone size, CDR3 DNA, CDR3 protein. The D gene is left open where the match is weak. Some rows mark clone size as missing; the rest say once, few, many or name a class of expanded clone.

>.|TRBJ2-4|17|TRBV20-1|few
TGCTGTGCTAGAGTCCGGGGTCGGGAGAGGGCCAAAAACATTCAGTACTTC
CCARVRGRERAKNIQYF
>.|TRBJ2-7|13|TRBV6-5|few
TGTGCCAGCAGTTCGGAGGAAGACTACGAGCAGTACTTC
CASSSEEDYEQYF
>TRBD2|TRBJ2-1|18|TRBV11-2|.
TGTGCCAGCAGCCGTAAAGTGCTAGCGGGGGCGTCCTACAATGAGCAGTTCTTC
CASSRKVLAGASYNEQFF
>.|TRBJ2-7|13|TRBV30|.
TGTGCCTGGAGATGGCAGGGGACATACGAGCAGTACTTC
CAWRWQGTYEQYF
>.|TRBJ1-1|15|TRBV7-2|many
TGTGCCAGCAGCTTATCGGGGGGGCTTAACACTGAAGCTTTCTTT
CASSLSGGLNTEAFF
>.|TRBJ2-3|15|TRBV20-1|many
TGCAGTGCTAGAGATAGGAAGATACTCACAGATACGCAGTATTTT
CSARDRKILTDTQYF
>.|TRBJ2-1|15|TRBV27|.
TGTGCCAGCAGTTTATGGCTCTCCTCAGGCAATGAGCAGTTCTTC
CASSLWLSSGNEQFF
>.|TRBJ2-3|14|TRBV28|many
TGTGCCAGCAGCCGGGGGTCTAGCACAGATACGCAGTATTTT
CASSRGSSTDTQYF
>.|TRBJ2-3|14|TRBV6-1|many
TGTGCCAGCAGTGAAGGGGGGACTGCAGATACGCAGTATTTT
CASSEGGTADTQYF
>.|TRBJ1-1|13|TRBV19|.
TGTGCCAGTCTACAGTCTGGGGGCACTGAAGCTTTCTTT
CASLQSGGTEAFF
>.|TRBJ2-6|16|TRBV5-8|few
TGTGCCAGCAGCTTGACAGGACGCTCTGGGGCCAACGTCCTGACTTTC
CASSLTGRSGANVLTF
>.|TRBJ1-4|15|TRBV28|many
TGTGCCAGCAGTCCCCCGTTCCAGTTTAATGAAAAACTGTTTTTT
CASSPPFQFNEKLFF
>.|TRBJ1-1|13|TRBV9|many
TGTGCCAGCAGCGTAGAAGGCGACCGAAGTGCTTTCTTT
CASSVEGDRSAFF
>TRBD1|TRBJ1-5|15|TRBV5-1|many
TGCGCCAGCAGCTGGACAGGGGGCGCGAATCAGCCCCAGCATTTT
CASSWTGGANQPQHF
>TRBD2|TRBJ2-3|16|TRBV6-2/TRBV6-3|many
TGTGCCAGCAGTTACGCACTAGCGGGGCCCACAGATACGCAGTATTTT
CASSYALAGPTDTQYF
>.|TRBJ1-5|14|TRBV10-3|.
TGTGCCATCAGTGGAGGGTCGCAGGGTCAGCCCCAGCATTTT
CAISGGSQGQPQHF
>.|TRBJ2-1|15|TRBV9|many
TGTGCCAGCAGCGTCGGTCAGGATCCCTACAATGAGCAGTTCTTC
CASSVGQDPYNEQFF
>.|TRBJ2-5|16|TRBV5-1|many
TGCGCCAGCAGCTTGGGTGAGCGTGGGACCCAAGAGACCCAGTACTTC
CASSLGERGTQETQYF
>TRBD1|TRBJ1-2|16|TRBV20-1|few
TGCAGTGCTAGAATTCAAACCGGGACAGGTCGCTATGGCTACACCTTC
CSARIQTGTGRYGYTF
>TRBD1|TRBJ1-6|16|TRBV6-1|few
TGTGCCAGCAGCGCGCCCGGGACAGGGATAGGTTCACCCCTCCACTTT
CASSAPGTGIGSPLHF
>TRBD2|TRBJ2-3|18|TRBV6-2/TRBV6-3|once
TGTGCCAGCAGTTACACAGGGAGACTAGCGGGAGTGGCAGATACGCAGTATTTT
CASSYTGRLAGVADTQYF
>.|TRBJ2-2|14|TRBV7-8|many
TGTGCCAGCAGCGTAGATAGTTCCACCGGGGAGCTGTTTTTT
CASSVDSSTGELFF
>.|TRBJ2-3|12|TRBV28|many
TGTGCCAGCAGTAGTATAGCAGATACGCAGTATTTT
CASSSIADTQYF
>TRBD1|TRBJ1-1|13|TRBV29-1|.
TGCAGCGTTCAGGACAGGTTGAACACTGAAGCTTTCTTT
CSVQDRLNTEAFF
>.|TRBJ2-7|15|TRBV28|many
TGTGCCAGCAGTGCCCCTCGGGGGACGGCCTACGAGCAGTACTTC
CASSAPRGTAYEQYF
>.|TRBJ2-7|12|TRBV12-3/TRBV12-4|many
TGTGCCAGCAGGGCGTCCTCCTACGAGCAGTACTTC
CASRASSYEQYF
>TRBD1|TRBJ2-5|16|TRBV14|.
TGTGCCAGCAGCCAAGTAGGGGACAGGTCTCAAGAGACCCAGTACTTC
CASSQVGDRSQETQYF
>.|TRBJ1-5|13|TRBV20-1|.
TGCAGTGCTAGAAGGGACAGCAATCAGCCCCAGCATTTT
CSARRDSNQPQHF
>TRBD1|TRBJ1-1|12|TRBV29-1|many
TGCAGCGTCCGCACAGGGGGCACTGAAGCTTTCTTT
CSVRTGGTEAFF
>.|TRBJ1-5|14|TRBV29-1|many
TGCAGCGTTGCGCAAGGTTCTAGCAATCAGCCCCAGCATTTT
CSVAQGSSNQPQHF
>TRBD2|TRBJ2-5|12|TRBV5-6|.
TGTGCCAGCGAAGGGGAGGGAGAGACCCAGTACTTC
CASEGEGETQYF
>.|TRBJ2-1|14|TRBV18|.
TGTGCCAGCTCACCTTCGGGGAGATACAATGAGCAGTTCTTC
CASSPSGRYNEQFF
>TRBD1|TRBJ2-6|18|TRBV5-5|few
TGTGCCAGCAGCTTAACAGGGGGCGCCAGCTCTGGGGCCAACGTCCTGACTTTC
CASSLTGGASSGANVLTF
>.|TRBJ2-7|13|TRBV27|.
TGTGCCAGCAGTTTACTACCGGACTACGAGCAGTACTTC
CASSLLPDYEQYF
>.|TRBJ2-3|16|TRBV7-6|many
TGTGCCAGCAGCCCGAAGTCAGGGTTTCGCACAGATACGCAGTATTTT
CASSPKSGFRTDTQYF
>.|TRBJ2-4|13|TRBV20-1|many
TGCAGTGCTTATCTCAGCGAGCAAAACATTCAGTACTTC
CSAYLSEQNIQYF
>.|TRBJ2-7|13|TRBV7-2|many
TGTGCCAGCAGCCGCGGACCGCAGGACGAGCAGTACTTC
CASSRGPQDEQYF
>TRBD2|TRBJ2-7|15|TRBV12-3/TRBV12-4|few
TGTGCCAGCAGTTTGGAACTAGCGGGGTACTACGAGCAGTACTTC
CASSLELAGYYEQYF
>.|TRBJ2-7|17|TRBV7-9|few
TGTGCCAGCAGCTTAGTGTCCAGGCGGGGACTGCCCTACGAGCAGTACTTC
CASSLVSRRGLPYEQYF
>.|TRBJ2-3|12|TRBV23-1|many
TGCTCCTCAAGCACTAGCACAGATACGCAGTATTTT
CSSSTSTDTQYF
>.|TRBJ2-2|17|TRBV28|many
TGTGCCAGCAGTTTATTGTCTGGGGGTCCGAACACCGGGGAGCTGTTTTTT
CASSLLSGGPNTGELFF
>TRBD1|TRBJ2-7|14|TRBV7-9|.
TGTGCCAGCAGCTTAGGACAGGGTAGTAACGAGCATTACTTC
CASSLGQGSNEHYF
>.|TRBJ1-2|16|TRBV5-1|many
TGCGCCAGCAGCTTGGCCGGGTCGGACTCGCCTTATGGCTACACCTTC
CASSLAGSDSPYGYTF
>TRBD1|TRBJ1-4|13|TRBV5-1|few
TGCGCCAGCAGACGGGACAGAGGCGAAAAACTGTTTTTT
CASRRDRGEKLFF
>TRBD2|TRBJ2-7|15|TRBV5-1|few
TGCGCCAGCAACCGGGCAGCGGGAGATCCCTACGAGCAGTACTTC
CASNRAAGDPYEQYF
>TRBD1|TRBJ1-2|17|TRBV12-3/TRBV12-4|.
TGTGCCAGCAGTTTAGCGATCCAGGGGGGCTGGAACTATGGCTACACCTTC
CASSLAIQGGWNYGYTF
>TRBD1|TRBJ2-1|19|TRBV11-2|many
TGTGCCAGCAGCTTCCAGGCGGTAGTTCAGGGGGTTAGGCACAATGAGCAGTTCTTC
CASSFQAVVQGVRHNEQFF
>TRBD2|TRBJ2-1|15|TRBV5-1|few
TGCGCCAGCAGCGCACTAGCGGGGTCCTACAATGAGCAGTTCTTC
CASSALAGSYNEQFF
>.|TRBJ2-1|14|TRBV7-9|many
TGTGCCAGCAGCCCACCGGGACCTCTCGGGGAGCAGTTCTTC
CASSPPGPLGEQFF
>.|TRBJ2-7|15|TRBV12-3/TRBV12-4|.
TGTGCCAGCAGTTTGGGGAGGGGGGAGCGGAACGAGCAGTACTTC
CASSLGRGERNEQYF
>.|TRBJ2-1|13|TRBV7-2|many
TGTGCCAGCAGCACGACTGAATACAATGAGCAGTTCTTC
CASSTTEYNEQFF
>.|TRBJ1-2|14|TRBV7-8|.
TGTGCCAGCAGCTCGGACATTACGCGGGATGGCTACACCTTC
CASSSDITRDGYTF
>TRBD2|TRBJ2-6|16|TRBV5-6|many
TGTGCCACTGAGCGGGGGGCCTTAACTGGGGCCAACGTCCTGACTTTC
CATERGALTGANVLTF
>.|TRBJ2-7|12|TRBV6-5|many
TGTGCCAGCAGTTATTGGCAGGGCGAGCAGTACTTC
CASSYWQGEQYF